One sample yielded the 23 T cell receptor beta chains listed below, sequenced in a study of blood T cell repertoires in COVID-19 (dated by TCRdb to the early 2020s). The library was made by the immunoSEQ multiplex PCR assay. TCRdb obtained this table from immuneACCESS and retained in-frame rearrangements with V and J assigned. These tables miss some clones; where compared with another copy, unresolved V genes account for less than half of the shortfall, and the remainder is unexplained. The sample profile shows about 11,000 clones; roughly nine tenths of them were found once. The ten largest clonotypes hold around 21% of the sample. The sequenced sample was peripheral blood. These receptors were obtained from a woman aged 60-75 years with active COVID-19.

This sequence joins TRBV10-1 and TRBJ1-1, with a tentative D call TRBD1 (5 bases). Trimming shortened V by 5 bases and J by 1 base, and 8 bases separated the two germline ends. The length of the CDR3 is 13 residues. Germline V gives CDR1 WNHNN, CDR2 SYGVQD (reference sequence). CDR3 residues: CASSYDRNTEAFF. The CDR3 DNA sequence: TGCGCCAGCAGTTATGACAGGAACACTGAAGCTTTCTTT.

The chain uses TRBV25-1 and TRBJ1-2; D is perhaps TRBD1 (5 bases). The V end was cut by 2 bases, the J end by 8 bases, with 24 bases between. The CDR3 covers 17 residues. Germline CDR1 is MGHDK and CDR2 is SYGVNS. The CDR3 nucleotides read TGTGCCAGCAGTGAACGGGGCGGGATCTTTGGGCTTGGAGGCTACACCTTC. Its translation: CASSERGGIFGLGGYTF.

V usage is TRBV18 and J usage is TRBJ2-5; 7 nucleotides align to TRBD1. The CDR3 spans 15 residues. Germline CDR1 KGHSH, CDR2 LQKENI. J gave up 4 bases and V 0 bases, and 5 bases lay outside the gene matches. The CDR3 nucleotides are TGTGCCAGCTCACCACCCGGACAGGCACGAGAGACCCAGTACTTC. As protein: CASSPPGQARETQYF.

The chain combines TRBV19 with TRBJ1-6; a possible D gene is TRBD1 (6 bases). V was clipped by 8 bases and J by 7 bases, with 18 bases between them. Germline lookup yields CDR1 LNHDA and CDR2 SQIVND (reference sequence). This CDR3 comprises 15 residues. This CDR3 is CASATGRRTNSPLHF. CDR3 sequence (DNA): TGTGCCAGTGCGACAGGAAGGAGAACCAATTCACCCCTCCACTTT.

The V call is TRBV6-5, the J call TRBJ1-2; D not resolved. With 8 bases removed from V and 3 bases from J, the gap between germline ends came to 16 bases. This CDR3 is 14 amino acids long. From germline, CDR1 is MNHEY and CDR2 SVGAGI. The CDR3 protein is CASPWLLEDYGYTF. The CDR3 DNA follows: TGTGCCAGCCCGTGGCTTTTAGAGGACTATGGCTACACCTTC.

V is TRBV5-1 and J is TRBJ2-3; TRBD1 agrees at 11 bases. This CDR3 has 15 residues. Germline values: CDR1 SGHRS, CDR2 YFSETQ. Trimming cost V 4 bases and J 1 base; bases outside gene matches: 2. The CDR3 protein is CASSAGQGGTDTQYF. Written as DNA, the CDR3 is TGCGCCAGCAGCGCGGGACAGGGGGGCACAGATACGCAGTATTTT.

The chain is built from TRBV5-6 and TRBJ2-2; TRBD2 aligns across 11 bases. The CDR3 is made up of 19 amino acids. The V and J ends lost 5 bases and 0 bases, in that order; junction bases with no gene match: 12. Per germline, CDR1 SGHDT and CDR2 YYEEEE. In DNA form, the CDR3 reads TGTGCCAGCAGTAAACCGGGACTAGCGGTTTTCCCGAACACCGGGGAGCTGTTTTTT. It yields the protein CASSKPGLAVFPNTGELFF.

In this sample, this clone turned up once. The chain joins TRBV9 to TRBJ1-1; weak D call: TRBD1 (5 bases). CDR3 size: 16 residues. The ends were cut back, 0 bases at V and 1 base at J, with 13 bases in the middle. Germline-derived CDR1 and CDR2 are SGDLS and YYNGEE. CDR3 nucleotide sequence: TGTGCCAGCAGCGTAGGTGGTAGGGGCGCGAACACTGAAGCTTTCTTT. This translates into CASSVGGRGANTEAFF. Using reference TRBV9 and TRBJ1-1 for the parts outside the CDR3, the full variable domain is DSGVTQTPKHLITATGQRVTLRCSPRSGDLSVYWYQQSLDQGLQFLIQYYNGEERAKGNILERFSAQQFPDLHSELNLSSLELGDSALYFCASSVGGRGANTEAFFGQGTRLTVV.

V usage is TRBV29-1 and J usage is TRBJ2-3, with TRBD1 identical over 8 bases. The CDR3 runs to 17 residues. The J segment lost 1 base and the V segment lost 5 bases, leaving 14 bases of the junction unmatched. The V gene's germline CDR1 is SQVTM and CDR2 ANQGSEA. In DNA, the CDR3 is TGCAGCGTTTTAGCCGCCGGGCCAGGGGGCCGCACAGATACGCAGTATTTT. Amino acid sequence: CSVLAAGPGGRTDTQYF.

This chain connects TRBV7-9 to TRBJ1-3, with D maybe TRBD1 (6 bases). The V gene's germline CDR1 is SEHNR and CDR2 FQNEAQ (reference sequence). V was clipped by 6 bases and J by 4 bases, with 16 bases between them. The CDR3 length is 15 residues. CDR3 coding DNA: TGTGCCAGCAGTCCTTCAGGGGAGCTGGGAAACACCATATATTTT. It is translated as CASSPSGELGNTIYF.

V gene TRBV11-2 combines with J gene TRBJ2-5; no definite D call. The CDR3 extends over 13 amino acids. V dropped 5 bases and J dropped 4 bases, with 11 bases sitting between them. The germline gives CDR1 SGHAT, CDR2 FQNNGV. The CDR3 DNA reads TGTGCCAGCAGCCCCCTAGTAGGAGAGACCCAGTACTTC. This translates into CASSPLVGETQYF.

This sequence joins TRBV3-1 (or the pseudogene TRBV3-2) and TRBJ2-7; a weak D match, TRBD1 (6 bases). Trimming stripped 5 bases from V and 5 bases from J, with 10 bases between. The CDR3 loop spans 12 amino acids. Looked up from germline, CDR1 is LGHDT and CDR2 is YNNKEL (reference sequence). Here the CDR3 DNA reads TGTGCCAGCAGCTCGGACAGACACGAGCAGTACTTC. This translates into CASSSDRHEQYF.

The gene calls are TRBV12-3 or TRBV12-4 and TRBJ2-2; no reliable D call. Trimming took 7 bases from V and 6 from J, leaving 9 bases between them. This CDR3 contains 12 residues. CDR3 sequence reads: CASTADSGELFF. The CDR3 DNA is TGTGCCAGCACCGCCGACTCCGGGGAGCTGTTTTTT.

V usage is TRBV10-2 and J usage is TRBJ2-6; D is undetermined. CDR1 is WSHSY and CDR2 is SAAADI in the germline V gene. The CDR3 loop spans 13 amino acids. The V gene lost 3 bases and the J gene lost 2 bases, with 2 bases spanning the gap. The DNA for the CDR3 is TGCGCCAGCAGTGACGCTGGGGCCAACGTCCTGACTTTC. Encoded protein: CASSDAGANVLTF.

V usage is TRBV24-1 and J usage is TRBJ2-1; 10 positions agree with TRBD2. CDR1 and CDR2 from the germline V gene are KGHDR and SFDVKD. After removal of 4 bases from V and 3 bases from J, the junction contained 2 bases not matched to a gene. The length of the CDR3 is 15 residues. DNA of the CDR3: TGTGCCACCAGTGAAGCGGGAGGGGGCTACAATGAGCAGTTCTTC. Translating gives CATSEAGGGYNEQFF.

V usage is TRBV2 and J usage is TRBJ2-2, with 9 nucleotides matching TRBD1. V lost 7 bases to trimming and J lost 5 bases; unmatched junction nucleotides: 5. Germline values: CDR1 SNHLY, CDR2 FYNNEI. The CDR3 totals 14 residues. CDR3 in DNA: TGTGCCAGCACCGGACAGGGGAGAACCGGGGAGCTGTTTTTT. Encoded protein: CASTGQGRTGELFF.

The V and J genes are TRBV19 and TRBJ1-5; possible D gene TRBD1, 5 bases. The CDR3 totals 15 residues. Germline V gene data show CDR1 as LNHDA and CDR2 as SQIVND (reference sequence). Trimming removed 7 bases at V and 0 bases at J, with 13 bases between. The CDR3 DNA reads as TGTGCCAGTATGCGTCAGGGTTATAGCAATCAGCCCCAGCATTTT. Its translation: CASMRQGYSNQPQHF.

The chain has TRBV24-1 and TRBJ2-7, with a tentative D call TRBD1 (6 bases). The CDR3 has 13 amino acids. CDR1 KGHDR and CDR2 SFDVKD come from the germline V gene. Trimming stripped 4 bases from V and 3 bases from J, with 9 bases between. The DNA of the CDR3 is TGTGCCACCAGTGAGGGGGCCAGCTACGAGCAGTACTTC. Its translation is CATSEGASYEQYF.

The chain employs TRBV30 and TRBJ2-7; TRBD1 aligns across 8 bases. There are 13 residues in the CDR3. Trimming cost V 5 bases and J 3 bases; bases outside gene matches: 6. CDR1 is GTSNPN, CDR2 SVGIG, per germline (reference sequence). The CDR3 DNA reads TGTGCCTGGGAACAGGGGGTAGGCTACGAGCAGTACTTC. Protein sequence: CAWEQGVGYEQYF.

This chain uses TRBV19 with TRBJ1-6, with D possibly TRBD1 on 5 matching bases. The germline V gene encodes CDR1 LNHDA and CDR2 SQIVND (reference sequence). The CDR3 covers 13 residues. V dropped 5 bases and J dropped 10 bases, with 12 bases sitting between them. This CDR3 is CASSRGTESPLHF. In DNA, the CDR3 is TGTGCCAGTAGTCGAGGGACTGAGTCACCCCTCCACTTT.

The V and J genes are TRBV5-4 and TRBJ1-1; no clear D. The CDR3 loop spans 14 amino acids. V was pared by 1 base and J by 2 bases, with 9 bases between. Germline CDR1 SGHNT, CDR2 YYREEE (reference sequence). CDR3 DNA: TGTGCCAGCAGCTTGTCCCAGTTAAACACTGAAGCTTTCTTT. It translates to CASSLSQLNTEAFF.

This sequence joins TRBV7-9 and TRBJ2-1; TRBD2 is a possible D gene (5 bases). This CDR3 has 16 amino acids. From germline, CDR1 is SEHNR and CDR2 FQNEAQ (reference sequence). With 1 base removed from V and 4 bases from J, the gap between germline ends came to 14 bases. DNA of the CDR3: TGTGCCAGCAGCTTAGAGCTAGCCACGATTTACAATGAGCAGTTCTTC. This encodes CASSLELATIYNEQFF.

This sequence joins TRBV2 and TRBJ2-5, with D possibly being TRBD1 (5 bases). The germline V gene encodes CDR1 SNHLY and CDR2 FYNNEI. The CDR3 consists of 13 residues. V lost 8 bases and J lost 5, with 15 bases in between. The chain's CDR3 is CASLKGAWETQYF. CDR3 DNA: TGTGCCAGCCTAAAAGGGGCATGGGAGACCCAGTACTTC.